This entry lists 27 T cell receptor beta chains sequenced from one sample in a study of cytomegalovirus exposure and HLA in healthy donors. The PCR used 60 Vbeta and 13 Jbeta primers. Using immunoSEQ multiplex PCR, the repertoire was profiled, and TCRdb retains in-frame clones only, with some absent. The table includes roughly 110,000 clones, 70% to 80% detected once. Specimen: PBMCs. These receptors were collected from a man in his 60s in good health and CMV-seronegative.

This CDR3 is CASSFLQDNTGELFF. The CDR3 DNA sequence: TGCGCCAGCAGCTTCTTACAGGACAACACCGGGGAGCTGTTTTTT. The J gene is TRBJ2-2, the V gene TRBV5-1, with a possible D match to TRBD1 (5 bases). Germline V gives CDR1 SGHRS, CDR2 YFSETQ. The CDR3 loop spans 15 amino acids. Trimming left V 2 bases short and J 2 bases short, with 10 bases between.

The chain employs TRBV28 and TRBJ2-1, with 8 positions matching TRBD2. J was trimmed by 8 bases and V by 6 bases; bases with no gene match: 12. The CDR3 runs to 15 residues. Looked up from germline, CDR1 is MDHEN and CDR2 is SYDVKM. The CDR3 reads CASSKWAGGRDEQFF. CDR3 nucleotides: TGTGCCAGCAGCAAATGGGCGGGGGGCCGGGATGAGCAGTTCTTC.

This chain links TRBV6-6 with TRBJ1-5; 8 positions agree with TRBD1. The CDR3 totals 16 residues. The germline CDR1 and CDR2 sequences are MNHNY and SVGAGI (reference sequence). The J segment lost 4 bases and the V segment lost 6 bases, leaving 11 bases of the junction unmatched. The CDR3 DNA reads as TGTGCCAGCAGGGCCAAGAGGGGACAGGAAAATCAGCCCCAGCATTTT. Its translation: CASRAKRGQENQPQHF.

The rearrangement links TRBV2 to TRBJ2-3, with D possibly matching TRBD2 (6 bases). This CDR3 has 11 residues. Germline loops: CDR1 SNHLY, CDR2 FYNNEI. The V end lost 7 bases, the J end lost 5 bases, and 7 bases lay between the germline ends. CDR3 loop: CASNGGDTQYF. The CDR3 coding sequence is TGTGCCAGCAACGGGGGAGATACGCAGTATTTT.

This clone was picked up a small number of times. The chain's CDR3 is CATRQGAGTEAFF. DNA for the CDR3: TGTGCCACCAGACAGGGAGCCGGCACTGAAGCTTTCTTT. This chain uses TRBV6-6 with TRBJ1-1, with 7 bases lining up with TRBD1. The CDR3 totals 13 residues. Germline V gives CDR1 MNHNY, CDR2 SVGAGI (reference sequence). Unmatched junction bases numbered 9, after V lost 10 bases and J lost 4 bases.

This clone appeared a few times. This chain joins TRBV5-1 and TRBJ2-1; TRBD1 is a possible D gene (5 bases). The CDR3 extends over 17 amino acids. CDR1 and CDR2 from the germline V gene are SGHRS and YFSETQ. Trimming left V 4 bases short and J 0 bases short, with 17 bases between. As DNA, the CDR3 is TGCGCCAGCAGCCCGGGTAGGGGTCTTAGCTCCTACAATGAGCAGTTCTTC. Translation: CASSPGRGLSSYNEQFF.

V gene TRBV5-1 combines with J gene TRBJ2-2, with D possibly TRBD1 on 6 matching bases. Trimming removed 3 bases at V and 2 bases at J, with 20 bases between. CDR1 and CDR2 (germline): SGHRS, YFSETQ. There are 18 residues in the CDR3. In nucleotides, the CDR3 is TGCGCCAGCAGCTCCCAACAGGGCTTTGCTCTTAACACCGGGGAGCTGTTTTTT. It specifies CASSSQQGFALNTGELFF.

This clone was detected a few times. This chain links TRBV7-2 with TRBJ1-4, with a weak D call TRBD1 (5 bases). Germline values: CDR1 SGHTA, CDR2 FQGNSA. CDR3 length: 16 amino acids. V was shortened by 5 bases and J by 8 bases, with 21 bases between the two germline ends. The CDR3 region has the DNA TGTGCCAGCAGCGGACAACCGGGACCGGGAGGGGAAAAACTGTTTTTT. This codes for CASSGQPGPGGEKLFF.

This chain connects TRBV5-1 to TRBJ1-1, with D possibly being TRBD1 (6 bases). The CDR3 extends over 15 amino acids. Trimming removed 4 bases at V and 4 bases at J, with 17 bases between. Germline-derived CDR1 and CDR2 are SGHRS and YFSETQ. CDR3 in DNA: TGCGCCAGCAGCCCCGGGGGGGGCGAATCCACTGAAGCTTTCTTT. It encodes CASSPGGGESTEAFF.

For the CDR3, the DNA is TGTGCCAGCTCACCTTCGGGAGACCCTAACTATGGCTACACCTTC. Amino acid sequence: CASSPSGDPNYGYTF. The chain links TRBV18 to TRBJ1-2; D is unresolved. Trimming shortened V by 3 bases and J by 0 bases, and 11 bases separated the two germline ends. The CDR3 consists of 15 residues. Germline V lookup: CDR1 KGHSH, CDR2 LQKENI.

The chain joins TRBV27 to TRBJ1-5, with 7 bases lining up with TRBD1. V shed 6 bases and J 3 bases; nucleotides not matched to a gene: 2. This CDR3 is built from 13 residues. Germline CDR1 is MNHEY and CDR2 is SMNVEV (reference sequence). The CDR3 protein is CASSGQVNQPQHF. In DNA form, the CDR3 reads TGTGCCAGCAGCGGACAGGTCAATCAGCCCCAGCATTTT.

This clone was counted between two and nine times. Other DNA sequences within the sample encode an identical CDR3. This rearrangement joins TRBV6-5 to TRBJ1-2, with D possibly matching TRBD1 (5 bases). The CDR3 has 14 residues. The germline V and J ends were trimmed by 0 bases and 4 bases, with 9 bases remaining between them. Germline CDR1 reads MNHEY; CDR2 reads SVGAGI. In DNA form, the CDR3 reads TGTGCCAGCAGTTACTCTGGACAACCCTATGGCTACACCTTC. Its protein product is CASSYSGQPYGYTF.

The V call is TRBV5-5, the J call TRBJ1-5; TRBD1 agrees at 8 bases. Unmatched junction bases numbered 17, after V lost 4 bases and J lost 2 bases. The CDR3 is made up of 19 amino acids. CDR1 is SGHKS, CDR2 YYEKEE, per germline (reference sequence). CDR3 nucleotides: TGTGCCAGCAGCGTTGCAGGGGGCAGGCGTCAATCGGGCAATCAGCCCCAGCATTTT. It yields the protein CASSVAGGRRQSGNQPQHF.

This chain joins TRBV4-3 and TRBJ1-2, with a possible D match to TRBD1 (6 bases). The germline V gene has CDR1 LGHNA and CDR2 YSLEER. The V end lost 0 bases, the J end lost 2 bases, and 10 bases lay between the germline ends. The CDR3 sequence is 15 residues long. The CDR3 here is CASSQEHRANYGYTF. The CDR3 DNA follows: TGCGCCAGCAGCCAAGAACACAGGGCCAACTATGGCTACACCTTC.

V gene TRBV6-5 combines with J gene TRBJ1-2; D is unresolved. V lost 6 bases and J 3 bases, leaving 11 bases between the germline ends. The germline V gene encodes CDR1 MNHEY and CDR2 SVGAGI. The CDR3 contains 13 residues. CDR3 region: CASSVGRDYGYTF. CDR3 bases: TGTGCCAGCAGCGTAGGGCGGGACTATGGCTACACCTTC.

The chain is built from TRBV7-9 and TRBJ2-6; 9 bases agree with TRBD1. V dropped 3 bases and J dropped 0; count of bases not matched to a gene: 9. This CDR3 region has 19 residues. CDR1 is SEHNR, CDR2 FQNEAQ, per germline (reference sequence). CDR3 in amino acids: CASSLRRDRAYSGANVLTF. In DNA, the CDR3 is TGTGCCAGCAGCTTGAGAAGGGACAGGGCCTACTCTGGGGCCAACGTCCTGACTTTC.

The chain joins TRBV19 to TRBJ1-1, with D possibly matching TRBD1 (6 bases). Deletions cut 5 bases from V and 7 bases from J, with 11 bases between. CDR1 is LNHDA and CDR2 is SQIVND in the germline V gene (reference sequence). The CDR3 spans 12 residues. The chain's CDR3 is CASSPRGGEAFF. CDR3 nucleotide sequence: TGTGCCAGTAGTCCAAGAGGGGGTGAAGCTTTCTTT. Filled out from reference TRBV19 and TRBJ1-1, the complete variable domain reads DGGITQSPKYLFRKEGQNVTLSCEQNLNHDAMYWYRQDPGQGLRLIYYSQIVNDFQKGDIAEGYSVSREKKESFPLTVTSAQKNPTAFYLCASSPRGGEAFFGQGTRLTVV.

The CDR3 sequence is CASSRPGLAGGTSYNEQFF. The CDR3 DNA is TGTGCCAGCAGTAGACCGGGACTAGCGGGGGGGACCTCCTACAATGAGCAGTTCTTC. The chain employs TRBV2 and TRBJ2-1, with TRBD2 identical over 16 bases. This CDR3 comprises 19 residues. Trimming removed 5 bases from V and 0 bases from J; junction bases left unmatched: 7. The germline V gene has CDR1 SNHLY and CDR2 FYNNEI. Drawing the rest from reference TRBV2 and TRBJ2-1, the complete variable domain is EPEVTQTPSHQVTQMGQEVILRCVPISNHLYFYWYRQILGQKVEFLVSFYNNEISEKSEIFDDQFSVERPDGSNFTLKIRSTKLEDSAMYFCASSRPGLAGGTSYNEQFFGPGTRLTVL.

The gene calls are TRBV5-6 and TRBJ2-5; D is possibly TRBD1 (6 bases). Germline loops: CDR1 SGHDT, CDR2 YYEEEE. Trimming removed 2 bases at V and 2 bases at J, with 19 bases between. CDR3 length: 17 residues. This CDR3 is CASSFGGRGPLQETQYF. CDR3 nucleotide sequence: TGTGCCAGCAGCTTCGGCGGCAGGGGCCCTTTACAAGAGACCCAGTACTTC.

This clone was observed a few times. This sequence joins TRBV6-1 and TRBJ2-3; 12 bases map to TRBD2. Germline loops: CDR1 MNHNS, CDR2 SASEGT. V dropped 4 bases and J dropped 0; count of bases not matched to a gene: 5. The CDR3 contains 17 residues. CDR3 protein: CASSARLAGVSTDTQYF. CDR3 nucleotides: TGTGCCAGCAGTGCCAGACTAGCGGGGGTTAGCACAGATACGCAGTATTTT.

CDR3: CASSAIDSGHSSYTF. CDR3 in DNA: TGTGCCAGCAGTGCAATTGACAGTGGGCATTCGAGCTACACCTTC. The chain carries TRBV6-1 and TRBJ1-2; D possibly corresponds to TRBD1 (5 bases). Germline V gene data show CDR1 as MNHNS and CDR2 as SASEGT. The CDR3 has 15 residues. Trimming removed 4 bases from V and 9 bases from J, with 21 bases in between.

V and J are TRBV5-4 and TRBJ1-2, with D unclear. This CDR3 has 15 residues. Per germline, CDR1 SGHNT and CDR2 YYREEE (reference sequence). V lost 4 bases to trimming and J lost 4 bases, with 17 bases between them. CDR3 protein: CASSPSLAAFYGYTF. In DNA form, the CDR3 reads TGTGCCAGCAGCCCATCCTTGGCCGCCTTCTATGGCTACACCTTC. Full variable domain (missing parts from reference TRBV5-4 and TRBJ1-2): ETGVTQSPTHLIKTRGQQVTLRCSSQSGHNTVSWYQQALGQGPQFIFQYYREEENGRGNFPPRFSGLQFPNYSSELNVNALELDDSALYLCASSPSLAAFYGYTFGSGTRLTVV.

This rearrangement joins TRBV7-2 to TRBJ2-5; D perhaps matches TRBD2 (5 bases). Germline V gives CDR1 SGHTA, CDR2 FQGNSA. V lost 3 bases and J 5 bases, leaving 13 bases between the germline ends. The CDR3 is 14 amino acids. The CDR3, as DNA: TGTGCCAGCAGCTTTCCGACTGGCGGGGAGACCCAGTACTTC. It yields the protein CASSFPTGGETQYF.

This clone has only one observation. The chain carries TRBV5-1 and TRBJ1-2; 9 bases map to TRBD1. The CDR3 contains 14 residues. Germline loops: CDR1 SGHRS, CDR2 YFSETQ. With 3 bases clipped from V and 8 bases from J, the junction kept 8 bases outside the gene matches. The CDR3 loop is CASSSSSTGGGYTF. The CDR3 bases are TGCGCCAGCAGCTCCTCCTCGACAGGGGGAGGCTACACCTTC.

The chain combines TRBV19 with TRBJ2-3, with 7 bases that match TRBD1. The V gene's germline CDR1 is LNHDA and CDR2 SQIVND (reference sequence). The CDR3 spans 15 residues. After removal of 6 bases from V and 0 bases from J, the junction contained 6 bases not matched to a gene. In DNA, the CDR3 is TGTGCCAGTAGGCTAGACAGGGCTAGCACAGATACGCAGTATTTT. This codes for CASRLDRASTDTQYF.

This clone was seen just once. The CDR3 loop is CASSEEGQGAGTSPGQPQHF. CDR3 nucleotides: TGCGCCAGCAGTGAGGAGGGACAGGGGGCGGGGACGAGTCCGGGTCAGCCCCAGCATTTT. The chain combines TRBV10-2 with TRBJ1-5; 12 positions match TRBD1. Germline V gives CDR1 WSHSY, CDR2 SAAADI. The V and J ends lost 2 bases and 6 bases, in that order; junction bases with no gene match: 17. The CDR3 extends over 20 amino acids.

The rearrangement joins TRBV6-1 to TRBJ2-3, with 8 bases fitting TRBD1. CDR1 and CDR2 (germline): MNHNS, SASEGT. CDR3 length: 15 residues. The J segment lost 1 base and the V segment lost 6 bases, leaving 6 bases of the junction unmatched. The CDR3 bases are TGTGCCAGCAGGAGCGACAGGGGAGGCACAGATACGCAGTATTTT. Amino acid sequence: CASRSDRGGTDTQYF.